This TCR beta chain was recorded in a study of T cell responses to AZD1222 COVID-19 vaccine. Sequencing was performed with immunoSEQ multiplex PCR; in TCRdb, only in-frame clones are kept and a portion is missing. The sample lists 150,000 to 200,000 clones, approximately 93% occurring once. The CDR3 consists of 13 residues. The germline gives CDR1 MDHEN, CDR2 SYDVKM. Trimming stripped 6 bases from V and 2 bases from J, with 10 bases between. The chain couples TRBV28 to TRBJ1-2, with TRBD1 as a possible D gene (6 bases). Specimen: peripheral blood, collected 28 days after the second AZD1222 dose. The sequence derives from an adult who received the AZD1222 COVID-19 vaccine. CDR3 in DNA: TGTGCCAGCAGCGTACAGGGCAACTATGGCTACACCTTC. Translating gives CASSVQGNYGYTF.